The 27 T cell receptor beta chains in this list originate from one sample, sequenced in a study of response to subunit inactivated influenza vaccine. TCRdb passed the RT-PCR reads through MiXCR, listing each CDR3 protein once. The table includes more than 450,000 distinct CDR3 sequences, 11% detected once. These data also featured in a second study, about T cells expressing NK-cell markers. That report notes: 5'RACE template switching built TCR beta cDNA with unique molecular identifiers.

The sequencing used PBMCs from blood, collected on the day of vaccination. All receptors come from a man in his forties or fifties who received an inactivated influenza vaccine.

This clonotype has a handful of counts. The rearrangement joins TRBV20-1 to TRBJ2-3, with D hard to call. This CDR3 has 15 residues. Germline CDR1 is DFQATT and CDR2 is SNEGSKA (reference sequence). With 3 bases removed from V and 5 bases from J, the gap between germline ends came to 18 bases. CDR3 DNA sequence: TGCAGTGCTAGTTCTTCCTTAACTCGCGTAGATACGCAGTATTTT. Protein: CSASSSLTRVDTQYF.

The chain employs TRBV5-6 and TRBJ2-1; TRBD2 matches 11 bases. V was pared by 0 bases and J by 3 bases, with 11 bases of the junction left unmatched. Germline loops: CDR1 SGHDT, CDR2 YYEEEE. This CDR3 contains 19 residues. DNA for the CDR3: TGTGCCAGCAGCTTGGGGGCTAGCGGGGGGATCTCCGGCTACAATGAGCAGTTCTTC. Translating gives CASSLGASGGISGYNEQFF.

This chain connects TRBV5-1 to TRBJ1-1; tentatively, D is TRBD1 (5 bases). Germline-derived CDR1 and CDR2 are SGHRS and YFSETQ. V was trimmed by 1 base and J by 4 bases, leaving 8 bases between them. The CDR3 is 13 amino acids. The CDR3 loop is CASSLRGATEAFF. The DNA of the CDR3 is TGCGCCAGCAGCTTGAGGGGCGCCACTGAAGCTTTCTTT.

This clonotype was recorded a few times. The chain uses TRBV7-6 and TRBJ2-1; D remains ambiguous. This CDR3 contains 13 residues. The ends were cut back, 4 bases at V and 4 bases at J, with 8 bases in the middle. Germline loops: CDR1 SGHVS, CDR2 FNYEAQ. The CDR3 here is CASSSLVYNEQFF. The CDR3 DNA is TGTGCCAGCAGCTCCCTAGTTTACAATGAGCAGTTCTTC. Full variable domain (missing parts from reference TRBV7-6 and TRBJ2-1): GAGVSQSPRYKVTKRGQDVALRCDPISGHVSLYWYRQALGQGPEFLTYFNYEAQQDKSGLPNDRFSAERPEGSISTLTIQRTEQRDSAMYRCASSSLVYNEQFFGPGTRLTVL.

This clonotype was observed a few times. CDR3: CASSTGYNEKLFF. CDR3 nucleotide sequence: TGTGCCAGCTCAACGGGTTACAATGAAAAACTGTTTTTT. This chain uses TRBV18 with TRBJ1-4; D is ambiguous. Germline V gene data show CDR1 as KGHSH and CDR2 as LQKENI. V was clipped by 5 bases and J by 5 bases, with 9 bases between them. This CDR3 has 13 residues.

The rearrangement joins TRBV10-3 to TRBJ2-3; D uncertain. V was cut by 6 bases and J by 0 bases, with 7 bases left in between. Germline CDR1 ENHRY, CDR2 SYGVKD. The CDR3 contains 13 residues. The chain's CDR3 is CAIRGRSTDTQYF. The CDR3 nucleotides read TGTGCCATCAGAGGTAGAAGCACAGATACGCAGTATTTT.

This clonotype has more than one count but fewer than ten. A much larger clonotype is one base distant, so this may be a read error. The chain recombines TRBV5-5 with TRBJ1-1, with D unresolved. CDR3 length equals 12 residues. The V and J ends lost 2 bases and 3 bases respectively, with 5 bases between them. In germline, CDR1 is SGHKS, CDR2 YYEKEE (reference sequence). In nucleotides, the CDR3 is TGTGCCAGCAGCTTATTGCACACTGAAGCTTTCTTT. This codes for CASSLLHTEAFF.

This clonotype has just a few counts. The genes are TRBV12-3 or TRBV12-4 and TRBJ2-5, with no clear D. The CDR3 is 12 amino acids. Trimming removed 2 bases at V and 3 bases at J, with 4 bases between. The CDR3 bases are TGTGCCAGCAGTTTATCCGAAGAGACCCAGTACTTC. Protein product: CASSLSEETQYF.

The table lists this clonotype with a few counts. The V gene is TRBV5-6, the J gene TRBJ2-1; no definite D call. The length of the CDR3 is 16 residues. V shed 2 bases and J shed 0 bases, with 12 bases lying between them. Germline-derived CDR1 and CDR2 are SGHDT and YYEEEE. CDR3 amino acids: CASSFAGRSSYNEQFF. In DNA, the CDR3 is TGTGCCAGCAGCTTTGCCGGACGGAGCTCCTACAATGAGCAGTTCTTC. Together with reference TRBV5-6 and TRBJ2-1, the CDR3 gives the full variable domain: DAGVTQSPTHLIKTRGQQVTLRCSPKSGHDTVSWYQQALGQGPQFIFQYYEEEERQRGNFPDRFSGHQFPNYSSELNVNALLLGDSALYLCASSFAGRSSYNEQFFGPGTRLTVL.

This clonotype has just a few counts. The rearrangement joins TRBV5-1 to TRBJ2-1; 10 nucleotides align to TRBD1. J lost 4 bases, V lost 4 bases, and 5 bases had no gene match. The CDR3 is made up of 15 amino acids. Germline CDR1 and CDR2: SGHRS and YFSETQ. CDR3 DNA sequence: TGCGCCAGCAGCGTGGCGGGACAGGGGTACAATGAGCAGTTCTTC. It translates to CASSVAGQGYNEQFF.

The table lists this clonotype with a few counts. The chain is built from TRBV18 and TRBJ2-1; D is possibly TRBD1 (5 bases). Germline values: CDR1 KGHSH, CDR2 LQKENI. Trimming removed 2 bases at V and 10 bases at J, with 12 bases between. This CDR3 spans 13 amino acids. The CDR3 protein is CASSPGQGGEQFF. In DNA form, the CDR3 reads TGTGCCAGCTCACCAGGCCAGGGTGGAGAGCAGTTCTTC.

The chain employs TRBV11-2 and TRBJ1-6; D gene uncertain. The CDR3 spans 16 residues. Germline loops: CDR1 SGHAT, CDR2 FQNNGV. Trimming removed 5 bases at V and 0 bases at J, with 11 bases between. The CDR3 loop reads CASSAGGYSYNSPLHF. CDR3 bases: TGTGCCAGCAGCGCAGGAGGTTACTCCTATAATTCACCCCTCCACTTT.

This sequence joins TRBV4-3 and TRBJ2-5; 9 bases line up with TRBD2. The CDR3 loop spans 15 amino acids. V was clipped by 1 base and J by 5 bases; unmatched bases: 5. The germline gives CDR1 LGHNA, CDR2 YSLEER. The CDR3 DNA sequence: TGCGCCAGCAGCCAAGTAGCGGGAGTAGACGAGACCCAGTACTTC. It yields the protein CASSQVAGVDETQYF.

This chain links TRBV20-1 with TRBJ2-1, with 10 bases fitting TRBD2. CDR1 and CDR2 (germline): DFQATT, SNEGSKA (reference sequence). Trimming took 6 bases from V and 4 from J; bases not matched to a gene: 6. The CDR3 contains 14 residues. CDR3: CSAPQREGYNEQFF. Written as DNA, the CDR3 is TGCAGTGCCCCACAGCGGGAGGGGTACAATGAGCAGTTCTTC.

This clonotype was counted between two and nine times. The CDR3: CSARWGTRGIGSEAFF. The CDR3 nucleotides read TGCAGTGCTAGATGGGGAACCCGGGGGATCGGGAGTGAAGCTTTCTTT. The V and J genes are TRBV20-1 and TRBJ1-1; D is possibly TRBD1 (5 bases). The V and J ends lost 2 bases and 7 bases respectively, with 23 bases between them. The CDR3 spans 16 residues. Germline V gene data show CDR1 as DFQATT and CDR2 as SNEGSKA (reference sequence).

The chain joins TRBV7-8 to TRBJ1-5; D is uncertain. Trimming left V 0 bases short and J 1 base short, with 7 bases between. This CDR3 is 15 amino acids long. The V gene's germline CDR1 is SGHVS and CDR2 FQNEAQ. Here the CDR3 DNA reads TGTGCCAGCAGCTTAGCTGTACAAAGCAATCAGCCCCAGCATTTT. Its protein is CASSLAVQSNQPQHF. The full variable domain, completed using reference TRBV7-8 and TRBJ1-5, is GAGVSQSPRYKVAKRGQDVALRCDPISGHVSLFWYQQALGQGPEFLTYFQNEAQLDKSGLPSDRFFAERPEGSVSTLKIQRTQQEDSAVYLCASSLAVQSNQPQHFGDGTRLSIL.

V is TRBV9 and J is TRBJ2-5; D is perhaps TRBD2 (6 bases). There are 15 residues in the CDR3. Per the germline V gene, CDR1 is SGDLS and CDR2 is YYNGEE. V was pared by 4 bases and J by 5 bases, with 18 bases between. CDR3 DNA: TGTGCCAGCAGCCCCAGCGGCGGGGCATCGGAGACCCAGTACTTC. Its protein is CASSPSGGASETQYF.

This clonotype occurred a few times. In DNA, the CDR3 is TGTGCCAGCAGTTTGGGTACCAGGGGACAGCTGACCTACGAGCAGTACTTC. Its protein product is CASSLGTRGQLTYEQYF. The chain carries TRBV27 and TRBJ2-7; 7 bases align to TRBD1. V shed 3 bases, J shed 2 bases, and the junction held 13 bases outside the gene matches. The CDR3 has 17 amino acids. Germline assignment: CDR1 MNHEY and CDR2 SMNVEV (reference sequence).

The table lists this clonotype with a few counts. The chain carries TRBV5-1 and TRBJ2-5; TRBD1 might be the D (6 bases). Trimming shortened V by 0 bases and J by 6 bases, and 12 bases separated the two germline ends. CDR3 length: 14 amino acids. CDR1 is SGHRS, CDR2 YFSETQ, per germline. The DNA of the CDR3 is TGCGCCAGCAGCTTGGAGGGGGTGGTGAAGACCCAGTACTTC. Protein product: CASSLEGVVKTQYF. Variable domain in full (rest from reference TRBV5-1 and TRBJ2-5): KAGVTQTPRYLIKTRGQQVTLSCSPISGHRSVSWYQQTPGQGLQFLFEYFSETQRNKGNFPGRFSGRQFSNSRSEMNVSTLELGDSALYLCASSLEGVVKTQYFGPGTRLLVL.

As to this clonotype: The junction does not match germline at one end; this may be a read error. CDR3: CATSRSGTSKDTQYF. In DNA, the CDR3 is TGTGCCACCAGCAGATCCGGGACTAGCAAAGATACGCAGTATTTT. The rearrangement links TRBV15 to TRBJ2-3; 9 bases are shared with TRBD2. Germline V CDR1 and CDR2: LNHNV, YYDKDF (reference sequence). The CDR3 is 15 amino acids. The full variable domain, completed using reference TRBV15 and TRBJ2-3, is DAMVIQNPRYQVTQFGKPVTLSCSQTLNHNVMYWYQQKSSQAPKLLFHYYDKDFNNEADTPDNFQSRRPNTSFCFLDIRSPGLGDTAMYLCATSRSGTSKDTQYFGPGTRLTVL.

The sample holds a few counts of this clonotype. The chain couples TRBV5-1 to TRBJ2-1; perhaps TRBD2 as D (6 bases). Looked up from germline, CDR1 is SGHRS and CDR2 is YFSETQ. The CDR3 is 15 residues long. Trimming removed 4 bases from V and 3 bases from J, with 14 bases in between. Written as DNA, the CDR3 is TGCGCCAGCAGCCCGCGCGGGGCAAACTACAATGAGCAGTTCTTC. Translating it yields CASSPRGANYNEQFF.

The genes are TRBV6-5 and TRBJ1-1; maybe TRBD1 (6 bases). This CDR3 region has 14 residues. Looked up from germline, CDR1 is MNHEY and CDR2 is SVGAGI. The germline V and J ends were trimmed by 2 bases and 5 bases, with 12 bases remaining between them. CDR3 nucleotides: TGTGCCAGCAGTTACGGGGGGCCCAGTACTGAAGCTTTCTTT. Its translation: CASSYGGPSTEAFF.

This clonotype was found once. The rearrangement uses TRBV2 and TRBJ2-7; perhaps D is TRBD1 or TRBD2 (7 bases each). CDR1 and CDR2 (germline): SNHLY, FYNNEI. This CDR3 has 14 amino acids. With 4 bases removed from V and 3 bases from J, the gap between germline ends came to 13 bases. For the CDR3, the DNA is TGTGCCAGCAGTGCAGGGGGGGTCAACTACGAGCAGTACTTC. Amino acids: CASSAGGVNYEQYF.

This clonotype occurred a few times. This chain joins TRBV20-1 and TRBJ2-1; D is uncertain. V lost 1 base to trimming and J lost 8 bases, with 6 bases between them. The CDR3 covers 11 residues. Germline CDR1 and CDR2: DFQATT and SNEGSKA (reference sequence). The CDR3 loop reads CSARGGYEQFF. For the CDR3, the DNA is TGCAGTGCTAGAGGGGGTTATGAGCAGTTCTTC.

The chain links TRBV7-8 to TRBJ2-7, with TRBD1 matching 8 bases. The V segment lost 4 bases and the J segment 4 bases; nucleotides outside the gene matches: 15. Germline CDR1 is SGHVS and CDR2 is FQNEAQ. This CDR3 has 17 amino acids. The CDR3 bases are TGTGCCAGCAGCTCGGGACAGGCTACTTACTCCGGATACGAGCAGTACTTC. Translated, it gives CASSSGQATYSGYEQYF.

This clonotype showed up just a few times. The V gene is TRBV7-2, the J gene TRBJ2-3; D may be TRBD2 (5 bases). This CDR3 has 14 residues. Germline V lookup: CDR1 SGHTA, CDR2 FQGNSA. The V and J ends lost 2 bases and 2 bases respectively, with 8 bases between them. Here the CDR3 reads CASSLLGVTDTQYF. In nucleotides, the CDR3 is TGTGCCAGCAGCTTACTGGGAGTCACAGATACGCAGTATTTT.

This clonotype was recorded many times. The V call is TRBV11-2, the J call TRBJ2-7; a possible D gene is TRBD2 (6 bases). The germline gives CDR1 SGHAT, CDR2 FQNNGV. Deletions cut 2 bases from V and 1 base from J, with 21 bases between. This CDR3 spans 18 amino acids. The CDR3 reads CASSLSSSRRVPSYEQYF. In DNA, the CDR3 is TGTGCCAGCAGCTTATCAAGCAGTCGGAGGGTCCCTTCCTACGAGCAGTACTTC.